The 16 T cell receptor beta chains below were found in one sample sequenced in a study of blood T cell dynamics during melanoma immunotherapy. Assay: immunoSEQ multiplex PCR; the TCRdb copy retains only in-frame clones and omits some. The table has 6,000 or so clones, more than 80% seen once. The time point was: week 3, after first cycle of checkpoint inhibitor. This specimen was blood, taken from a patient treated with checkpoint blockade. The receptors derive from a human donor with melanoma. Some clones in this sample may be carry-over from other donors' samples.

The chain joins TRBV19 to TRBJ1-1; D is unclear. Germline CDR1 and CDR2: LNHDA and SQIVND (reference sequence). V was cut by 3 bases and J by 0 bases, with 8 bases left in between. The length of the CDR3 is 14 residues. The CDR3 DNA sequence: TGTGCCAGTAGTATTGGGAGTATGAACACTGAAGCTTTCTTT. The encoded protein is CASSIGSMNTEAFF.

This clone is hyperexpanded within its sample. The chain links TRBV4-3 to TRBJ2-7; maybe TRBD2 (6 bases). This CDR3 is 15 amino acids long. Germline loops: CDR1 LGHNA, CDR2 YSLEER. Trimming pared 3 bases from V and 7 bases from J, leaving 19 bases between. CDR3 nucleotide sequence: TGCGCCAGCAGCCAGGCGGGGCAGGGAAATGAAGAGCAGTACTTC. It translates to CASSQAGQGNEEQYF.

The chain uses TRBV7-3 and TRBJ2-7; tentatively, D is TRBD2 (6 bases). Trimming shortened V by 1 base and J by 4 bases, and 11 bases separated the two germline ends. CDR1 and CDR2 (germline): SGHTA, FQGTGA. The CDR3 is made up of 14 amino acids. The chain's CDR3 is CASSLSPGTYEQYF. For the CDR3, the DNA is TGTGCCAGCAGCTTAAGCCCCGGGACTTACGAGCAGTACTTC.

The CDR3 coding sequence is TGCGCCAGCAGCTTTAACTTGGGAGTGAGGGCAGATACGCAGTATTTT. This translates into CASSFNLGVRADTQYF. The chain uses TRBV5-1 and TRBJ2-3; maybe TRBD2 (5 bases). Trimming took 2 bases from V and 4 from J, leaving 17 bases between them. Germline CDR1 SGHRS, CDR2 YFSETQ. This CDR3 has 16 residues.

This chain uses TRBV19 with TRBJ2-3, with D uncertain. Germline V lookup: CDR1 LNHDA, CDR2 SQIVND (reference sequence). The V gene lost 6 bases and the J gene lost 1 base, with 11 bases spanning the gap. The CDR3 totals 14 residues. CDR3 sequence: CASRVAARTDTQYF. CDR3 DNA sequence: TGTGCCAGTAGGGTTGCGGCGCGCACAGATACGCAGTATTTT.

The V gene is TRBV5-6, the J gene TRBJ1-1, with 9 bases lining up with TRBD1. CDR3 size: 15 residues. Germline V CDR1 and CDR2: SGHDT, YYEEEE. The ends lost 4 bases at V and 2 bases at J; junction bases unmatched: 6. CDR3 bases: TGTGCCAGCAGCCTGCCGGGACAGGGTAACACTGAAGCTTTCTTT. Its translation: CASSLPGQGNTEAFF.

CDR3 coding DNA: TGCAGCGTTGGGGGGCAGGGTAGCGAAAAACTGTTTTTT. Protein product: CSVGGQGSEKLFF. This sequence joins TRBV29-1 and TRBJ1-4, with D perhaps matching TRBD1 (6 bases). Germline CDR1 is SQVTM and CDR2 is ANQGSEA. V dropped 4 bases and J dropped 8 bases, with 14 bases sitting between them. This CDR3 comprises 13 residues.

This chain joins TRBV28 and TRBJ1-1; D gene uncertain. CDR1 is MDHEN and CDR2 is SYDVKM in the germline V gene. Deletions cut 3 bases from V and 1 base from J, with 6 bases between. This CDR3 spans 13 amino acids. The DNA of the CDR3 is TGTGCCAGCAGTTTCATTGAGAACACTGAAGCTTTCTTT. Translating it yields CASSFIENTEAFF. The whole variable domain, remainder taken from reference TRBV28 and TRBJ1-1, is DVKVTQSSRYLVKRTGEKVFLECVQDMDHENMFWYRQDPGLGLRLIYFSYDVKMKEKGDIPEGYSVSREKKERFSLILESASTNQTSMYLCASSFIENTEAFFGQGTRLTVV.

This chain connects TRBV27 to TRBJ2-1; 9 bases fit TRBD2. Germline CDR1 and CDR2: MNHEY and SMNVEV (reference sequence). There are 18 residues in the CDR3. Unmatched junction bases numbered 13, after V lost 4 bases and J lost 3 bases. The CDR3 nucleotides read TGTGCCAGCAGTTGGAGTTCGACTAGCGGTTCAGACTACAATGAGCAGTTCTTC. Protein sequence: CASSWSSTSGSDYNEQFF.

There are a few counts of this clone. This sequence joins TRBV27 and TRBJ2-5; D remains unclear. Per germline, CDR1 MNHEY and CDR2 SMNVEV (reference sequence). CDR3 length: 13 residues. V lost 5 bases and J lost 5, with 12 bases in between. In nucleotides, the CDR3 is TGTGCCAGCAGTCCCCAGCCCCGCGAGACCCAGTACTTC. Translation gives CASSPQPRETQYF.

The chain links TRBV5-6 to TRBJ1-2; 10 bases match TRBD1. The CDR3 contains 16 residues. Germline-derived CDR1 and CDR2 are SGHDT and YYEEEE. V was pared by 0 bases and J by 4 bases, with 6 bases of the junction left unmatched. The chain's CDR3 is CASSLGQGAFSYGYTF. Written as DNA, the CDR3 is TGTGCCAGCAGCTTGGGACAGGGGGCTTTCAGCTATGGCTACACCTTC.

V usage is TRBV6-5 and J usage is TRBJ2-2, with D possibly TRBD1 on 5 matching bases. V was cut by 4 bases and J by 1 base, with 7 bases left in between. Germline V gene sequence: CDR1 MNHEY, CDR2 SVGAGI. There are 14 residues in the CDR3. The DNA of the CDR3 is TGTGCCAGCAGTTGGGGCGGGAACACCGGGGAGCTGTTTTTT. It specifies CASSWGGNTGELFF.

CDR3 region: CASSLAGGLPGANVLTF. The DNA of the CDR3 is TGCGCCAGCAGCTTGGCCGGCGGTCTCCCTGGGGCCAACGTCCTGACTTTC. This chain links TRBV5-1 with TRBJ2-6; the D is unclear. CDR3 size: 17 residues. CDR1 SGHRS and CDR2 YFSETQ come from the germline V gene. V dropped 0 bases and J dropped 2 bases, with 12 bases sitting between them.

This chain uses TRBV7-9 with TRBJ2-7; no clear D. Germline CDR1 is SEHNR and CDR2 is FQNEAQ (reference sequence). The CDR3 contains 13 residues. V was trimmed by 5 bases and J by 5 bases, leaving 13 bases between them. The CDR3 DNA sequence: TGTGCCAGCAGCCCAACAATGGGCCACGAGCAGTACTTC. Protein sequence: CASSPTMGHEQYF.

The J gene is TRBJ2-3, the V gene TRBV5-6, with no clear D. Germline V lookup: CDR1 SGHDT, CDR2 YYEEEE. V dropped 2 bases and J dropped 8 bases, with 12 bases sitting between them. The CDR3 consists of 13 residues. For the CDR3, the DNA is TGTGCCAGCAGCTTTAAGCCGGCAGGTACGCAGTATTTT. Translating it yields CASSFKPAGTQYF.

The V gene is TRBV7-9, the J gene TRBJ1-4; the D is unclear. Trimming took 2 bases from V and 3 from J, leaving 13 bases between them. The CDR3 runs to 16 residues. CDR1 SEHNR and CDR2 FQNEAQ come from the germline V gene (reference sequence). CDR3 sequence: CASSLFDTPSNEKLFF. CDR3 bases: TGTGCCAGCAGCTTATTTGACACGCCTTCTAATGAAAAACTGTTTTTT. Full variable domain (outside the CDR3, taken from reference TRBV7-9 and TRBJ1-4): DTGVSQNPRHKITKRGQNVTFRCDPISEHNRLYWYRQTLGQGPEFLTYFQNEAQLEKSRLLSDRFSAERPKGSFSTLEIQRTEQGDSAMYLCASSLFDTPSNEKLFFGSGTQLSVL.